The 30 T cell receptor beta chains reported below all come from one sample, sequenced in a study of radiotherapy plus CTLA-4 blockade in lung cancer. The protocol was immunoSEQ multiplex PCR, while the TCRdb copy is restricted to in-frame clones and leaves out a portion. This sample yields around 72,000 clones, of which around 73% are seen a single time; 7.1% belongs to the top ten. The source material was peripheral blood, sampled from a patient treated with radiotherapy plus ipilimumab. These receptors all come from a human donor with non-small cell lung cancer who had a complete response to radiotherapy plus ipilimumab.

This clone showed up just a few times. The chain uses TRBV4-2 and TRBJ1-2, with 9 bases matching TRBD1. This CDR3 is built from 19 residues. From germline, CDR1 is LGHNA and CDR2 YNFKEQ. Trimming took 4 bases from V and 4 from J; bases not matched to a gene: 19. The CDR3 loop reads CASSPRGGTGFIGAYGYTF. For the CDR3, the DNA is TGTGCCAGCAGCCCTCGCGGGGGGACAGGGTTCATTGGGGCCTATGGCTACACCTTC.

The rearrangement links TRBV7-8 to TRBJ2-1; TRBD2 might be the D (7 bases). Trimming left V 4 bases short and J 8 bases short, with 21 bases between. Germline CDR1 SGHVS, CDR2 FQNEAQ. The CDR3 length is 16 residues. The CDR3 DNA sequence: TGTGCCAGCAGCTGGGGAACGGGGGGCTCTTTGCATGAGCAGTTCTTC. Translated, it gives CASSWGTGGSLHEQFF.

There are a few counts of this clone. This chain connects TRBV27 to TRBJ1-5, with D maybe TRBD1 (5 bases). The germline V gene encodes CDR1 MNHEY and CDR2 SMNVEV (reference sequence). The V end was cut by 3 bases, the J end by 1 base, with 16 bases between. The CDR3 sequence is 17 residues long. CDR3 sequence: CASSFPDGGVSNQPQHF. CDR3 DNA sequence: TGTGCCAGCAGTTTTCCCGACGGGGGAGTGAGCAATCAGCCCCAGCATTTT.

J is TRBJ2-7 and V is TRBV7-2, with 12 bases fitting TRBD2. V shed 5 bases and J 6 bases; nucleotides not matched to a gene: 11. Germline V gives CDR1 SGHTA, CDR2 FQGNSA. The CDR3 has 16 residues. This chain's CDR3 is CASSPRLAGAYGEQYF. The DNA for the CDR3 is TGTGCCAGCAGCCCCAGACTAGCGGGGGCTTACGGCGAGCAGTACTTC.

Turning to this clone: At one end the junction does not follow the germline gene, possibly because of a read error. The chain combines TRBV9 with TRBJ1-3, with 7 bases fitting TRBD1. The CDR3 is 15 residues long. CDR1 and CDR2 (germline): SGDLS, YYNGEE. CDR3 nucleotides: TGTGCCAGCAGCGTCCCCGACAGGGCCCTAAACACCTTATATTTT. Protein product: CASSVPDRALNTLYF. Full variable domain (outside the CDR3, taken from reference TRBV9 and TRBJ1-3): DSGVTQTPKHLITATGQRVTLRCSPRSGDLSVYWYQQSLDQGLQFLIQYYNGEERAKGNILERFSAQQFPDLHSELNLSSLELGDSALYFCASSVPDRALNTLYFGEGSWLTVV.

This clone occurred once. The chain couples TRBV2 to TRBJ2-2; possible D gene TRBD2, 5 bases. The CDR3 extends over 16 amino acids. CDR1 is SNHLY, CDR2 FYNNEI, per germline. The V end was cut by 0 bases, the J end by 3 bases, with 11 bases between. The CDR3, as DNA: TGTGCCAGCAGTGAAGCGGAGTGGCGGGACACCGGGGAGCTGTTTTTT. This translates into CASSEAEWRDTGELFF.

The rearrangement links TRBV4-1 to TRBJ2-1; D remains unclear. Germline CDR1 is MGHRA and CDR2 is YSYEKL. Trimming removed 1 base at V and 9 bases at J, with 10 bases between. This CDR3 has 13 residues. CDR3 sequence: CASSQGERGEQFF. Here the CDR3 DNA reads TGCGCCAGCAGCCAAGGTGAACGTGGTGAGCAGTTCTTC.

The chain employs TRBV4-3 and TRBJ2-7; 10 nucleotides line up with TRBD2. This CDR3 is built from 18 residues. Germline CDR1 LGHNA, CDR2 YSLEER. J lost 0 bases, V lost 1 base, and 9 bases had no gene match. The CDR3 region is CASSQGPSGGTASYEQYF. DNA of the CDR3: TGCGCCAGCAGCCAAGGGCCTAGCGGGGGCACAGCCTCCTACGAGCAGTACTTC.

In this sample, this clone turned up a few times. The chain carries TRBV5-4 and TRBJ2-7; D assignment may be TRBD1 or TRBD2 (5 bases each). The V and J ends lost 7 bases and 5 bases respectively, with 13 bases between them. Germline lookup yields CDR1 SGHNT and CDR2 YYREEE (reference sequence). This CDR3 has 12 amino acids. The DNA of the CDR3 is TGTGCCAGCTGCAGGGACGGGAACGAGCAGTACTTC. Translation: CASCRDGNEQYF.

The chain carries TRBV18 and TRBJ1-1; 7 positions match TRBD1. The CDR3 contains 17 residues. Germline V gives CDR1 KGHSH, CDR2 LQKENI. The ends lost 0 bases at V and 5 bases at J; junction bases unmatched: 12. CDR3 DNA sequence: TGTGCCAGCTCACCACCGACTGCCCGGACAGGCTTAACTGAAGCTTTCTTT. Protein: CASSPPTARTGLTEAFF.

The chain is built from TRBV11-2 and TRBJ2-5, with 16 bases fitting TRBD2. The junction had 2 bases not matched to a gene; V was cut back by 3 bases and J by 4 bases. There are 16 residues in the CDR3. Germline CDR1 SGHAT, CDR2 FQNNGV. The CDR3 here is CASSLGTSGRVETQYF. CDR3 DNA: TGTGCCAGCAGCTTGGGGACTAGCGGGAGGGTAGAGACCCAGTACTTC.

A few counts support this clone. The chain joins TRBV7-2 to TRBJ2-1; perhaps D is TRBD1 or TRBD2 (5 bases each). V was trimmed by 8 bases and J by 9 bases, leaving 11 bases between them. The CDR3 length is 11 residues. Germline-derived CDR1 and CDR2 are SGHTA and FQGNSA. The DNA for the CDR3 is TGTGCCAGCGCCCCGAGGGGTGAGCAGTTCTTC. Its protein is CASAPRGEQFF.

The chain couples TRBV19 to TRBJ2-7, with TRBD1 identical over 10 bases. The germline CDR1 and CDR2 sequences are LNHDA and SQIVND (reference sequence). V lost 5 bases and J lost 3; bases outside the gene matches: 4. The CDR3 consists of 14 residues. CDR3 DNA sequence: TGTGCCAGTAGTTTGGGACAGGGGATCTACGAGCAGTACTTC. Translation gives CASSLGQGIYEQYF.

The chain uses TRBV9 and TRBJ2-2; 7 bases align to TRBD1. J gave up 0 bases and V 4 bases, and 6 bases lay outside the gene matches. CDR1 is SGDLS, CDR2 YYNGEE, per germline. The length of the CDR3 is 16 residues. The CDR3 sequence: CASSNRDSPNTGELFF. The DNA for the CDR3 is TGTGCCAGCAGCAACCGGGACAGCCCGAACACCGGGGAGCTGTTTTTT.

This clone was seen only a few times. The same CDR3 is also encoded by other DNA sequences in this sample. The rearrangement uses TRBV9 and TRBJ2-1; D perhaps matches TRBD2 (5 bases). V lost 0 bases to trimming and J lost 0 bases, with 13 bases between them. The germline V gene encodes CDR1 SGDLS and CDR2 YYNGEE. CDR3 length equals 17 residues. This CDR3 reads CASSVAGSGSSYNEQFF. In DNA form, the CDR3 reads TGTGCCAGCAGCGTAGCGGGATCAGGTAGCTCCTACAATGAGCAGTTCTTC.

The chain couples TRBV11-3 to TRBJ2-2; 9 bases are a match to TRBD2. This CDR3 contains 15 residues. After removal of 4 bases from V and 4 bases from J, the junction contained 4 bases not matched to a gene. CDR1 SGHNT and CDR2 YENEEA come from the germline V gene. DNA of the CDR3: TGTGCCAGCAGCTCTGGGACTAGCAGCACCGGGGAGCTGTTTTTT. It encodes CASSSGTSSTGELFF. Drawing the rest from reference TRBV11-3 and TRBJ2-2, the complete variable domain is EAGVVQSPRYKIIEKKQPVAFWCNPISGHNTLYWYLQNLGQGPELLIRYENEEAVDDSQLPKDRFSAERLKGVDSTLKIQPAELGDSAVYLCASSSGTSSTGELFFGEGSRLTVL.

Remarks on this clone: At one end, the junction sequence differs from germline, possibly due to a read error. The J gene is TRBJ1-2, the V gene TRBV14; D unclear. The germline V gene encodes CDR1 SGHDN and CDR2 FVKESK. The CDR3 is 13 residues long. In DNA, the CDR3 is TGTGCCAGCAGCCAAGGAAGATACTACGGCTACACCTTC. This sequence encodes CASSQGRYYGYTF.

The V gene is TRBV19, the J gene TRBJ2-7; the match to TRBD2 covers 8 bases. Germline assignment: CDR1 LNHDA and CDR2 SQIVND (reference sequence). J gave up 6 bases and V 3 bases, and 4 bases lay outside the gene matches. This CDR3 contains 13 residues. The DNA for the CDR3 is TGTGCCAGTAGTATTTTCAGCGGGAGCGAGCAGTACGTC. It codes for CASSIFSGSEQYV.

J is TRBJ1-1 and V is TRBV6-1; D ambiguous. Deletions cut 5 bases from V and 6 bases from J, with 13 bases between. CDR1 is MNHNS, CDR2 SASEGT, per germline. The CDR3 is 13 amino acids. CDR3 nucleotides: TGTGCCAGCAGTTCCCGATTCAGTCCTGAAGCTTTCTTT. This translates into CASSSRFSPEAFF.

This clone occurred many times. The V call is TRBV18, the J call TRBJ2-5; D perhaps matches TRBD2 (6 bases). V dropped 3 bases and J dropped 5 bases, with 16 bases sitting between them. This CDR3 is 15 amino acids long. Germline V lookup: CDR1 KGHSH, CDR2 LQKENI. CDR3: CASSPQREDGETQYF. The DNA of the CDR3 is TGTGCCAGCTCACCCCAGAGGGAGGATGGGGAGACCCAGTACTTC.

The rearrangement uses TRBV21-1 and TRBJ2-3; the D segment call TRBD1 is taken from the table without a DNA check. TRBV21-1 is tagged as a pseudogene. The CDR3 totals 19 residues. Here the CDR3 reads CASSKGSLLGRGQKDTQYF. CDR3 nucleotides: TGTGCCAGCAGCAAAGGGAGTTTGTTAGGAAGGGGCCAGAAGGATACGCAGTATTTT.

The chain is built from TRBV4-1 and TRBJ2-7, with D possibly called TRBD1 or TRBD2 (5 bases each). V dropped 4 bases and J dropped 2 bases, with 15 bases sitting between them. Per the germline V gene, CDR1 is MGHRA and CDR2 is YSYEKL. This CDR3 is 15 amino acids long. This CDR3 is CASSLYRDGTYEQYF. For the CDR3, the DNA is TGCGCCAGCAGCCTATACCGGGACGGTACCTACGAGCAGTACTTC.

The rearrangement joins TRBV30 to TRBJ1-4, with D maybe TRBD1 (6 bases). The CDR3 sequence is 14 residues long. Germline V gene sequence: CDR1 GTSNPN, CDR2 SVGIG (reference sequence). The germline V and J ends were trimmed by 3 bases and 5 bases, with 13 bases remaining between them. CDR3 DNA sequence: TGTGCCTGGAGCGAAGGACAGTTAAATGAAAAACTGTTTTTT. Protein: CAWSEGQLNEKLFF.

This chain connects TRBV9 to TRBJ2-5; 8 bases are a match to TRBD2. The CDR3 runs to 14 residues. Germline V gene data show CDR1 as SGDLS and CDR2 as YYNGEE. V was clipped by 0 bases and J by 4 bases; unmatched bases: 2. The CDR3 region is CASSVEGLGETQYF. The CDR3 DNA follows: TGTGCCAGCAGCGTAGAGGGACTAGGAGAGACCCAGTACTTC.

V is TRBV18 and J is TRBJ2-7; 8 bases fit TRBD2. The CDR3 is made up of 16 amino acids. After removal of 4 bases from V and 2 bases from J, the junction contained 10 bases not matched to a gene. CDR1 and CDR2 (germline): KGHSH, LQKENI. The CDR3 nucleotides are TGTGCCAGCTCACTGGGGCCACCGGGAGGGACCTACGAGCAGTACGTC. Translating gives CASSLGPPGGTYEQYV.

This clone has only a few counts. The DNA for the CDR3 is TGTGCCAGCAGCTTAGCGAGTCTAGCGGGAGAGAATGAGCAGTTCTTC. Translating it yields CASSLASLAGENEQFF. The chain carries TRBV7-9 and TRBJ2-1; 10 positions agree with TRBD2. This CDR3 has 16 amino acids. From germline, CDR1 is SEHNR and CDR2 FQNEAQ (reference sequence). V gave up 0 bases and J gave up 7 bases; unmatched junction bases: 6.

The CDR3 protein is CASSEFSEEQYF. The CDR3 bases are TGTGCCAGCAGTGAATTCAGTGAAGAGCAGTACTTC. V and J are TRBV2 and TRBJ2-7; D call uncertain. Germline CDR1 reads SNHLY; CDR2 reads FYNNEI. With 2 bases removed from V and 7 bases from J, the gap between germline ends came to 9 bases. The CDR3 runs to 12 residues.

The sample holds a few counts of this clone. The chain combines TRBV30 with TRBJ2-2, with 11 bases identical to TRBD1. The V gene end was trimmed by 2 bases and the J gene end by 4 bases; junction bases not matched to a gene: 6. This CDR3 contains 16 residues. From germline, CDR1 is GTSNPN and CDR2 SVGIG (reference sequence). CDR3 in DNA: TGTGCCTGGAGTCATTCCGGGACAGGGGGCACCGGGGAGCTGTTTTTT. Amino acid sequence: CAWSHSGTGGTGELFF.

DNA of the CDR3: TGTGCCAGCAGCCCTGTAGGGGGGGCTAAAAACACCATATATTTT. This translates into CASSPVGGAKNTIYF. V gene TRBV7-2 combines with J gene TRBJ1-3; weak D call: TRBD1 (6 bases). V lost 5 bases and J 6 bases, leaving 17 bases between the germline ends. The germline V gene has CDR1 SGHTA and CDR2 FQGNSA. This CDR3 is built from 15 residues.

The chain couples TRBV10-1 to TRBJ2-3; no firm D call. Germline CDR1 WNHNN, CDR2 SYGVQD (reference sequence). The CDR3 loop spans 15 amino acids. Trimming took 0 bases from V and 3 from J, leaving 10 bases between them. CDR3 sequence reads: CASSESPQRTDTQYF. The CDR3 DNA follows: TGCGCCAGCAGTGAGTCGCCCCAAAGGACAGATACGCAGTATTTT.